Listed below are T cell receptor beta chains from one sample, sequenced in a study of blood T cell repertoires in COVID-19. Data came from immunoSEQ multiplex PCR; TCRdb stores just in-frame clones and leaves some out. Counted here are 70,000 to 85,000 clones, around nine tenths occurring once; the ten biggest clones make up approximately 1.9%. The sequencing input was peripheral blood. All receptors derive from a woman aged 55-75 years with acute or convalescent COVID-19. Both conserved end residues are part of each CDR3. A D gene is named only where the DNA matches it firmly. Size values are once, few and many counts, or a class for expanded clones, and some rows have none.

>TRBJ2-7|.|TRBV6-2/TRBV6-3|.
TGTGCCAGCAGTTCGGTCTCCTACGAGCAGTACTTC
CASSSVSYEQYF
>TRBJ2-3|.|TRBV30|.
TGTGCCTGGATTCGTTCAAGCGGCCGGGCAGATACGCAGTATTTT
CAWIRSSGRADTQYF
>TRBJ2-4|TRBD1|TRBV18|.
TGTGCCAGCTCTCCACCTCAGGGGGCGCCCCCAAACATTCAGTACTTC
CASSPPQGAPPNIQYF
>TRBJ1-6|.|TRBV28|.
TGTGCCAGCAGCCCAGACGGGGTTTCACCCCTCCACTTT
CASSPDGVSPLHF
>TRBJ2-3|TRBD1|TRBV28|.
TGTGCCAGCAGAAGGACAGGGAACACAGATACGCAGTATTTT
CASRRTGNTDTQYF
>TRBJ2-5|.|TRBV2|.
TGTGCCAGCAGTGAAGGGAGGGGAGAGCAGTACTTC
CASSEGRGEQYF
>TRBJ1-2|.|TRBV24-1|.
TGTGCCACCAGTGAGCAGGGTTCTAGTGGCTACACCTTC
CATSEQGSSGYTF
>TRBJ1-5|.|TRBV2|.
TGTGCCAGCACGGGGGAGGGCTTAGTTGGGCAGCCCCAGCATTTT
CASTGEGLVGQPQHF
>TRBJ2-3|TRBD2|TRBV5-4|.
TGTGCCAGCAGCGAGGTTCTTACGGGGGGGCAGTTAGATACGCAGTATTTT
CASSEVLTGGQLDTQYF
>TRBJ2-6|TRBD1|TRBV2|.
TGTGCCAGCAACCCCCAGGGGGCAAGCTCTGGGGCCAACGTCCTGACTTTC
CASNPQGASSGANVLTF
>TRBJ2-7|.|TRBV7-9|.
TGTGCCAGCAGCTTTCCCCGCAGGGGCGAGAACGAGCAGTACTTC
CASSFPRRGENEQYF
>TRBJ1-1|.|TRBV6-6|.
TGTGCCAGCCGGACAGAGCTGAACACTGAAGCTTTCTTT
CASRTELNTEAFF
>TRBJ2-5|.|TRBV2|once
TGTGCCAGCAGTCTCAGGGGCCGGGAGACCCAGTACTTC
CASSLRGRETQYF
>TRBJ2-7|TRBD2|TRBV6-1|once
TGTGCCAGCAGTGAAGGGGAGGGAGGCGACGAGCAGTACTTC
CASSEGEGGDEQYF
>TRBJ1-6|TRBD1|TRBV4-3|.
TGCGCCAGCAGCCAACGGACAGGGGGCGTTCTTCCACCCCTCCACTTT
CASSQRTGGVLPPLHF
>TRBJ2-2|TRBD1|TRBV19|.
TGTGCCAGTAGTGGAACAGGGGGCGGCGGGGAGCTGTTTTTT
CASSGTGGGGELFF
>TRBJ2-5|TRBD2|TRBV6-5|once
TGTGCCAGCAGCCCCGCGGGAGGAGAGACCCAGTACTTC
CASSPAGGETQYF
>TRBJ1-6|.|TRBV6-6|.
TGTGCCAGCAGAGAACGGAATTCACCCCTCCACTTT
CASRERNSPLHF
>TRBJ2-3|TRBD2|TRBV6-2/TRBV6-3|.
TGTGCCAGCAGTTCTAGCGGGGGGGATACGCAGTATTTT
CASSSSGGDTQYF
>TRBJ2-1|TRBD1|TRBV7-6|.
TGTGCCAGCAGGCTCGGACAGGGATCCTACAATGAGCAGTTCTTC
CASRLGQGSYNEQFF
>TRBJ2-3|.|TRBV27|.
TGTGCCAGCCTCTCTAACACAGATACGCAGTATTTT
CASLSNTDTQYF
>TRBJ1-2|.|TRBV5-4|once
TGTGCCAGCAGCTTTCGTGGTCAGGACTATGGCTACACCTTC
CASSFRGQDYGYTF
>TRBJ2-1|.|TRBV7-9|.
TGTGCCAGCAGCTCCAAACGGCAGGGGACTGAGCAGTTCTTC
CASSSKRQGTEQFF
>TRBJ1-5|.|TRBV14|.
TGTGCCAGCAGCCAGGGCCACAATCAGCCCCAGCATTTT
CASSQGHNQPQHF
>TRBJ2-7|TRBD2|TRBV20-1|.
TGCAGTGCAAGTCCGGGACTAGCGGGGGCTTCGCAGTACTTC
CSASPGLAGASQYF
>TRBJ1-2|.|TRBV28|.
TGTGCCAGCATCAGCCCTGGGGACACAAACTATGGCTACACCTTC
CASISPGDTNYGYTF
>TRBJ2-3|TRBD2|TRBV9|.
TGTGCCAGCACCCCTGGGACTAACACAGATACGCAGTATTTT
CASTPGTNTDTQYF
>TRBJ1-5|.|TRBV6-2/TRBV6-3|.
TGTGCCAGCAGTTACTCGGTTGTGACTAGCCGGTACTTGAGCAATCAGCCCCAGCATTTT
CASSYSVVTSRYLSNQPQHF
>TRBJ2-1|TRBD2|TRBV28|.
TGTGCCAGCAGTTTATCGGCTAGCGGGCCTTACAATGAGCAGTTCTTC
CASSLSASGPYNEQFF
>TRBJ2-3|TRBD1|TRBV2|.
TGTGCCAGCACCGAACTAGGACAGGGAAGCACAGATACGCAGTATTTT
CASTELGQGSTDTQYF
>TRBJ1-6|.|TRBV28|.
TGTGCCAGCAGCGGTTTGGGCAAACCCCTCCACTTT
CASSGLGKPLHF
>TRBJ1-1|.|TRBV6-2/TRBV6-3|few
TGTGCCAGCAGTGCCCAGGCCACTGAAGCTTTCTTT
CASSAQATEAFF
>TRBJ1-1|.|TRBV6-1|.
TGTGCCAGCAGTGAAAACGGGAGGGTAGGCACTGAAGCTTTCTTT
CASSENGRVGTEAFF
>TRBJ1-2|TRBD1|TRBV5-4|.
TGTGCCAGCAGCTTGGGGACAGGGATTATGGGTGGCTACACCTTC
CASSLGTGIMGGYTF
>TRBJ1-6|TRBD1|TRBV24-1|.
TGTGCCACCACCGAGGAAGGGGGCATGAATTCACCCCTCCACTTT
CATTEEGGMNSPLHF
>TRBJ1-6|.|TRBV7-2|few
TGTGCCAGCAGCACAGTCAGGGGCGGAAATTCACCCCTCCACTTT
CASSTVRGGNSPLHF
>TRBJ2-2|TRBD2|TRBV7-3|.
TGTGCCAGCAGCTTACGCGGGGGAAGCTCCGGGGAGCTGTTTTTT
CASSLRGGSSGELFF
>TRBJ1-4|TRBD1|TRBV18|.
TGTGCCAGCTCACCCGTCCCGGGACAGGGGGCTAATGAAAAACTGTTTTTT
CASSPVPGQGANEKLFF
>TRBJ2-1|TRBD2|TRBV6-5|.
TGTGCCAGCAGGGGCGGGAGGGCCGTTTTGAATGAGCAGTTCTTC
CASRGGRAVLNEQFF
>TRBJ1-1|.|TRBV27|.
TGTGCCAGCAGTTTACACCAACGCGGGGGATTTGAAGCTTTCTTT
CASSLHQRGGFEAFF
>TRBJ1-5|TRBD1|TRBV24-1|once
TGTGCCACCAGTGATGCCCGACAGGGGGCCCAGCATTTT
CATSDARQGAQHF
>TRBJ1-5|.|TRBV10-3|.
TGTGCCATCAGTCGCGAGGGAAATCAGCCCCAGCATTTT
CAISREGNQPQHF
>TRBJ2-7|TRBD2|TRBV6-2/TRBV6-3|once
TGTGCCAGCAGTTACGGACTAGCGGGGAACGAGTACGAGCAGTACTTC
CASSYGLAGNEYEQYF
>TRBJ1-2|.|TRBV5-4|.
TGTGCCAGCAGCTTGGGGAACAGCAAGAACTATGGCTACACCTTC
CASSLGNSKNYGYTF
>TRBJ1-1|TRBD1|TRBV10-3|.
TGTGCCATCAGACCAGGGGGCAGGTACACTGAAGCTTTCTTT
CAIRPGGRYTEAFF
>TRBJ1-1|.|TRBV27|.
TGTGCCAGCAGTCCTAACAGGATTGAAGCTTTCTTT
CASSPNRIEAFF
>TRBJ1-6|TRBD1|TRBV2|.
TGTGCCAGCAGGTACTTACCGGACGGGACAGGAGTTAATTCACCCCTCCACTTT
CASRYLPDGTGVNSPLHF
>TRBJ1-1|.|TRBV19|.
TGTGCCAGTAGTTTTAGGGGCACTGAAGCTTTCTTT
CASSFRGTEAFF
>TRBJ1-2|.|TRBV5-5|.
TGTGCCAGCAGCTTGGGAGGGCCCCTTGAGGGCTACACCTTC
CASSLGGPLEGYTF
>TRBJ1-2|TRBD1|TRBV24-1|.
TGTGCCACCAGTGATGGGACAGGGCGGCACTATGGCTACACCTTC
CATSDGTGRHYGYTF